Shown below are 19 T cell receptor beta chains from a single sample sequenced in a study of blood T cell repertoires in COVID-19. Measured with immunoSEQ multiplex PCR; TCRdb has only the in-frame clones, and not every one. Among about 210,000 clones listed, around four fifths were seen once. Sequencing input: peripheral blood. These receptors all stem from a man between 50 and 59 years old with active or convalescent COVID-19.

The rearrangement uses TRBV12-3 or TRBV12-4 and TRBJ1-1; perhaps TRBD1 as D (6 bases). V lost 4 bases and J lost 1, with 7 bases in between. There are 13 residues in the CDR3. CDR3: CASSWGQNTEAFF. CDR3 DNA: TGTGCCAGCAGTTGGGGACAGAACACTGAAGCTTTCTTT.

The gene calls are TRBV6-5 and TRBJ1-1, with D tentatively TRBD1 (5 bases). This CDR3 comprises 14 residues. The germline CDR1 and CDR2 sequences are MNHEY and SVGAGI. V lost 6 bases, J lost 5 bases, and 16 bases lay in between. CDR3 sequence (DNA): TGTGCCAGCAGCCCCTATCGGGGGGTGACTGAAGCTTTCTTT. Protein sequence: CASSPYRGVTEAFF.

For the CDR3, the DNA is TGTGCCAGCAGTACCGGGACTAGCGGGGGTCGGTATACGCAGTATTTT. It is translated as CASSTGTSGGRYTQYF. The chain is built from TRBV2 and TRBJ2-3; 14 bases line up with TRBD2. Germline CDR1 reads SNHLY; CDR2 reads FYNNEI. This CDR3 has 16 amino acids. V was clipped by 5 bases and J by 7 bases; unmatched bases: 8.

This clone came up once. This chain links TRBV5-6 with TRBJ1-6; 8 nucleotides align to TRBD1. V gave up 1 base and J gave up 0 bases; unmatched junction bases: 3. This CDR3 is 17 amino acids long. Germline CDR1 is SGHDT and CDR2 is YYEEEE. In DNA form, the CDR3 reads TGTGCCAGCAGCTTGCCAGGGGGCAGCTCCTATAATTCACCCCTCCACTTT. This encodes CASSLPGGSSYNSPLHF. Using reference TRBV5-6 and TRBJ1-6 for the parts outside the CDR3, the full variable domain is DAGVTQSPTHLIKTRGQQVTLRCSPKSGHDTVSWYQQALGQGPQFIFQYYEEEERQRGNFPDRFSGHQFPNYSSELNVNALLLGDSALYLCASSLPGGSSYNSPLHFGNGTRLTVT.

The chain recombines TRBV28 with TRBJ2-7, with D perhaps TRBD2 (6 bases). Germline V gene lookup returns CDR1 MDHEN and CDR2 SYDVKM. The CDR3 length is 12 residues. Trimming removed 7 bases at V and 6 bases at J, with 13 bases between. CDR3 bases: TGTGCCAGCAACCCGACGGGAGTCGAGCAGTACTTC. It encodes CASNPTGVEQYF.

The chain has TRBV6-5 and TRBJ2-5, with D possibly matching TRBD2 (5 bases). In germline, CDR1 is MNHEY, CDR2 SVGAGI. The CDR3 loop spans 14 amino acids. Trimming removed 6 bases at V and 0 bases at J, with 11 bases between. The CDR3 bases are TGTGCCAGCAGCCGACCGGGATACCAAGAGACCCAGTACTTC. Its translation: CASSRPGYQETQYF.

On this clone itself: Relative to the germline gene, one junction end is altered; a read error may explain this. The J gene is TRBJ1-1, the V gene TRBV11-2, with a weak D call TRBD1 (5 bases). Germline-derived CDR1 and CDR2 are SGHAT and FQNNGV. This CDR3 has 11 residues. CDR3 region: CASSLIYGGVF. The CDR3 DNA reads as TGTGCCAGCAGCTTAATCTACGGGGGAGTCTTT.

V usage is TRBV7-8 and J usage is TRBJ1-1; no clear D. V dropped 1 base and J dropped 1 base, with 10 bases sitting between them. This CDR3 spans 15 amino acids. CDR1 SGHVS and CDR2 FQNEAQ come from the germline V gene. CDR3 DNA: TGTGCCAGCAGCTTAGTTCAACCGGGGAACACTGAAGCTTTCTTT. Protein: CASSLVQPGNTEAFF.

This clone was observed once. The chain combines TRBV5-4 with TRBJ2-1; 7 nucleotides match TRBD2. The CDR3 totals 14 residues. Losses at the gene ends were 10 bases for V and 8 bases for J; bases not matched to a gene: 15. Looked up from germline, CDR1 is SGHNT and CDR2 is YYREEE (reference sequence). The CDR3 protein is CACRWGGSMDEQFF. In DNA form, the CDR3 reads TGTGCCTGTCGGTGGGGCGGGAGCATGGATGAGCAGTTCTTC.

CDR3 sequence: CASSPLSGTFLEQFF. The CDR3 DNA follows: TGTGCCAGCAGTCCCCTTAGCGGGACGTTTCTTGAGCAGTTCTTC. The chain recombines TRBV28 with TRBJ2-1; 8 nucleotides agree with TRBD2. CDR1 and CDR2 from the germline V gene are MDHEN and SYDVKM. J was trimmed by 9 bases and V by 5 bases; bases with no gene match: 12. CDR3 size: 15 residues.

This clone was found a few times. The chain links TRBV5-8 to TRBJ1-1; D is unresolved. This CDR3 has 14 residues. Germline loops: CDR1 SGHTS, CDR2 YDEGEE. Trimming pared 0 bases from V and 3 bases from J, leaving 9 bases between. CDR3 sequence: CASSLARRDTEAFF. The CDR3 coding sequence is TGTGCCAGCAGCTTGGCCCGGAGGGACACTGAAGCTTTCTTT.

CDR3 protein: CASSFTYRGVDTEAFF. CDR3 DNA: TGTGCCAGCAGTTTTACGTACAGGGGTGTGGACACTGAAGCTTTCTTT. The rearrangement uses TRBV28 and TRBJ1-1; 7 bases are a match to TRBD1. V was pared by 3 bases and J by 3 bases, with 10 bases of the junction left unmatched. CDR3 length: 16 amino acids. Per germline, CDR1 MDHEN and CDR2 SYDVKM.

V usage is TRBV6-2 or TRBV6-3 and J usage is TRBJ1-2; TRBD1 is a possible D gene (5 bases). There are 12 residues in the CDR3. With 2 bases removed from V and 4 bases from J, the gap between germline ends came to 5 bases. Germline V gene data show CDR1 as MNHEY and CDR2 as SVGEGT. The CDR3 bases are TGTGCCAGCAGTTACGACAGCTATGGCTACACCTTC. It specifies CASSYDSYGYTF.

CDR3 protein: CASSEQGSGNSPLHF. CDR3 coding DNA: TGTGCCAGCAGTGAGCAGGGGTCAGGAAATTCACCCCTCCACTTT. The genes are TRBV6-4 and TRBJ1-6, with D possibly matching TRBD1 (6 bases). The germline CDR1 and CDR2 sequences are MRHNA and SNTAGT. The CDR3 spans 15 residues. Trimming shortened V by 3 bases and J by 7 bases, and 13 bases separated the two germline ends.

The chain recombines TRBV2 with TRBJ2-3; 8 nucleotides agree with TRBD1. J lost 6 bases, V lost 2 bases, and 7 bases had no gene match. Per germline, CDR1 SNHLY and CDR2 FYNNEI. There are 15 residues in the CDR3. The chain's CDR3 is CASSESQGARDTQYF. CDR3 sequence (DNA): TGTGCCAGCAGTGAATCGCAGGGGGCTCGTGATACGCAGTATTTT. The whole variable domain, remainder taken from reference TRBV2 and TRBJ2-3, is EPEVTQTPSHQVTQMGQEVILRCVPISNHLYFYWYRQILGQKVEFLVSFYNNEISEKSEIFDDQFSVERPDGSNFTLKIRSTKLEDSAMYFCASSESQGARDTQYFGPGTRLTVL.

This chain joins TRBV5-1 and TRBJ2-1; TRBD2 aligns across 14 bases. CDR1 and CDR2 (germline): SGHRS, YFSETQ. CDR3 length equals 19 residues. The trim removed 2 bases at V and 0 bases at J, leaving 7 bases unmatched. DNA of the CDR3: TGCGCCAGCAGCTTTCGGACTAGCGGGAGGCGCCCCTCCTACAATGAGCAGTTCTTC. Amino acid sequence: CASSFRTSGRRPSYNEQFF.

Only a few counts were recorded for this clone. The chain couples TRBV29-1 to TRBJ1-2; D uncertain. The V gene lost 1 base and the J gene lost 4 bases, with 13 bases spanning the gap. Per the germline V gene, CDR1 is SQVTM and CDR2 is ANQGSEA. The CDR3 has 14 amino acids. CDR3 protein: CSVEGFPGSYGYTF. In DNA form, the CDR3 reads TGCAGCGTTGAAGGGTTCCCGGGATCCTATGGCTACACCTTC.

This chain uses TRBV18 with TRBJ1-6; 9 positions match TRBD1. The ends lost 5 bases at V and 6 bases at J; junction bases unmatched: 5. The CDR3 contains 15 residues. Germline lookup yields CDR1 KGHSH and CDR2 LQKENI. CDR3 DNA: TGTGCCAGCTCAGGATCGGACAGGGGTAATTCACCCCTCCACTTT. The encoded protein is CASSGSDRGNSPLHF.

This rearrangement joins TRBV30 to TRBJ2-7, with 10 bases matching TRBD1. The CDR3 totals 13 residues. From germline, CDR1 is GTSNPN and CDR2 SVGIG (reference sequence). V trimming: 3 bases; J trimming: 6 bases; junction bases outside the gene matches: 5. The CDR3 is CAWSRQGAREQYF. CDR3 DNA sequence: TGTGCCTGGAGCCGACAGGGGGCGCGCGAGCAGTACTTC.